What follows describes a single TCR beta chain. Its specificity is unknown. The source of the sample is a study of blood T cells in healthy people across ages. Germline V gene lookup returns CDR1 MGHDK and CDR2 SYGVNS. This CDR3 comprises 17 residues. The J segment lost 8 bases and the V segment lost 5 bases, leaving 14 bases of the junction unmatched. A second roughly 6 to 11 cycle PCR used barcoded and J-beta primers. Via MiXCR, TCRdb re-called the 5' RACE reads, giving one row per CDR3 protein. Seen here are 1.5 million to 2 million distinct CDR3 sequences, around 50% observed once, and the top ten hold roughly 2.1%. Researchers isolated at least 7 million PBMCs per sample. The authors extracted at least 5.5 micrograms of total RNA per sample. Study-wide findings and caveats: The recorded TCR beta diversity per million T cells decreased in a roughly linear manner with age.

Sequencing input: blood. The chain uses TRBV25-1 and TRBJ2-1; 11 bases align to TRBD1. The clonotype originates from a woman between 35 and 50 years old in good health. CDR3 residues: CASSRAAGTGGLDEQFF. As DNA, the CDR3 is TGTGCCAGCAGTCGAGCGGCCGGGACAGGGGGTTTAGATGAGCAGTTCTTC.